These T cell receptor beta chains were read from a single sample in a study of spatial heterogeneity in lung cancer. A single record per CDR3 protein comes from TCRdb applying MiXCR to the 5' RACE reads. The sample has some 7,500 distinct CDR3 sequences; 6.5% to 9.5% are singletons. The material was PBMCs, obtained at surgery. These receptors originate from a male donor with early-stage non-small cell lung cancer. Each CDR3 is given with its conserved first and last residue. A D gene is named only where the DNA matches it firmly. The size entry is marked missing in some rows and otherwise reads once, few, many or a size class.

v_call,j_call,d_call,clone_size,cdr3_aa,cdr3_nt
TRBV4-2,TRBJ2-1,NA,few,CASSQEARWDGHNEQFF,TGTGCCAGCAGCCAAGAGGCGCGTTGGGACGGACACAATGAGCAGTTCTTC
TRBV6-2/TRBV6-3,TRBJ2-7,NA,many,CASSYSSGSLPYEQYF,TGTGCCAGCAGTTACTCGTCCGGGTCTCTTCCCTACGAGCAGTACTTC
TRBV10-3,TRBJ1-2,NA,many,CAISESGRESGYTF,TGTGCCATCAGTGAGTCCGGCAGGGAGTCTGGCTACACCTTC
TRBV7-9,TRBJ2-3,TRBD2,many,CASSSHFGLEGFNTDTQYF,TGTGCCAGCAGCTCCCACTTCGGACTAGAGGGTTTTAACACAGATACGCAGTATTTT
TRBV12-3/TRBV12-4,TRBJ2-2,TRBD2,many,CASNNQAGATGELFF,TGTGCCAGCAACAATCAAGCGGGAGCCACCGGGGAGCTGTTTTTT
TRBV2,TRBJ2-2,NA,few,CASSPGTRTGELFF,TGTGCCAGCTCACCCGGGACCCGGACCGGGGAGCTGTTTTTT
TRBV27,TRBJ2-7,TRBD1,medium-sized,CASSLGPQQGIDEQYF,TGTGCCAGCAGTTTAGGGCCCCAACAGGGGATTGACGAGCAGTACTTC
TRBV12-3/TRBV12-4,TRBJ1-5,TRBD1,many,CASSLGTGGGQPQHF,TGTGCCAGCAGTTTAGGGACAGGGGGCGGACAGCCCCAGCATTTT
TRBV5-8,TRBJ1-1,NA,many,CASSLETTNTEAFF,TGTGCCAGCAGCTTGGAGACAACTAACACTGAAGCTTTCTTT
TRBV4-1,TRBJ1-4,NA,NA,CASSQGDGGTNEKLFF,TGCGCCAGCAGCCAGGGAGACGGGGGAACTAATGAAAAACTGTTTTTT
TRBV5-1,TRBJ2-2,NA,many,CASSSKNTGELFF,TGCGCCAGCAGCTCAAAGAACACCGGGGAGCTGTTTTTT
TRBV5-1,TRBJ1-1,TRBD1,many,CASSEGQGITEAFF,TGCGCCAGCAGCGAGGGACAGGGGATCACTGAAGCTTTCTTT
TRBV6-1,TRBJ1-2,NA,NA,CVSSETTANYGYTF,TGTGTCAGCAGTGAAACGACAGCTAACTATGGCTACACCTTC
TRBV5-1,TRBJ2-5,NA,many,CASTPGSRKETQYF,TGCGCCAGCACCCCAGGCAGTAGAAAAGAGACCCAGTACTTC
TRBV6-5,TRBJ1-5,TRBD1,NA,CATTDRGSNQPQHF,TGTGCCACCACCGACAGGGGAAGCAATCAGCCCCAGCATTTT
TRBV4-1,TRBJ2-5,TRBD2,many,CASSQRGLAGETQYF,TGCGCCAGCAGCCAGAGGGGGCTAGCGGGGGAGACCCAGTACTTC
TRBV5-8,TRBJ2-2,NA,NA,CASSLASRGTGELFF,TGTGCCAGCAGCTTGGCCTCAAGGGGCACCGGGGAGCTGTTTTTT
TRBV24-1,TRBJ2-2,NA,NA,CATSDLQGGTGELFF,TGTGCCACCAGTGATTTGCAGGGGGGCACCGGGGAGCTGTTTTTT
TRBV7-2,TRBJ1-2,NA,many,CASSSGTGDYGYTF,TGTGCCAGCAGCTCGGGGACGGGGGACTATGGCTACACCTTC
TRBV6-1,TRBJ1-5,NA,NA,CASSGTVFREYSNQPQHF,TGTGCCAGCAGTGGCACCGTTTTTCGGGAATATAGCAATCAGCCCCAGCATTTT
TRBV24-1,TRBJ2-3,TRBD1,many,CATSRQGSDTQYF,TGTGCCACCAGTCGACAGGGGTCAGATACGCAGTATTTT
TRBV9,TRBJ1-2,TRBD1,NA,CASSVVGTADYGYTF,TGTGCCAGCAGCGTAGTGGGGACAGCTGACTATGGCTACACCTTC
TRBV20-1,TRBJ1-5,NA,many,CSARYRWGANQPQHF,TGCAGTGCTCGTTACCGCTGGGGGGCGAATCAGCCCCAGCATTTT
TRBV6-6,TRBJ1-5,NA,many,CASSGGRGQPQHF,TGTGCCAGCAGTGGTGGGCGCGGGCAGCCCCAGCATTTT
TRBV27,TRBJ1-1,NA,NA,CASSHFRDRNTEAFF,TGTGCCAGCAGTCACTTTCGTGACAGGAACACTGAAGCTTTCTTT
TRBV12-3/TRBV12-4,TRBJ2-5,NA,many,CASSLRSNAQETQYF,TGTGCCAGCAGTTTGAGGAGTAACGCCCAAGAGACCCAGTACTTC
TRBV12-3/TRBV12-4,TRBJ2-1,TRBD1,medium-sized,CASSPWTGGDEQFF,TGTGCCAGCAGTCCCTGGACAGGCGGCGATGAGCAGTTCTTC
TRBV5-6,TRBJ2-3,NA,NA,CASSPREPTDTQYF,TGTGCCAGCAGCCCTCGGGAACCCACAGATACGCAGTATTTT
TRBV7-2,TRBJ2-7,NA,many,CASSQTKYEQYF,TGTGCCAGCAGCCAAACTAAGTACGAGCAGTACTTC
TRBV6-6,TRBJ1-5,TRBD1,many,CASSRQGATFDSNQPQHF,TGTGCCAGCAGCCGACAGGGGGCCACCTTCGATAGCAATCAGCCCCAGCATTTT
TRBV3-1,TRBJ2-1,TRBD2,many,CASSQVAGTYNEQFF,TGTGCCAGCAGCCAAGTAGCGGGAACCTACAATGAGCAGTTCTTC
TRBV6-1,TRBJ1-1,NA,many,CASSENRANTEAFF,TGTGCCAGCAGTGAAAACAGGGCGAACACTGAAGCTTTCTTT
TRBV18,TRBJ2-7,NA,hyperexpanded,CASSEDGGYQDEQYF,TGTGCCAGCTCGGAAGATGGGGGCTACCAGGACGAGCAGTACTTC
TRBV14,TRBJ2-7,NA,many,CASSRRGYYEQYF,TGTGCCAGCAGCCGCAGGGGTTATTACGAGCAGTACTTC
TRBV18,TRBJ1-1,NA,many,CASSPPSQGDTEAFF,TGTGCCAGCTCACCACCATCACAGGGCGACACTGAAGCTTTCTTT
TRBV5-6,TRBJ2-3,NA,NA,CASSLRAFTQYF,TGTGCCAGCAGCTTGAGGGCTTTTACGCAGTATTTT
TRBV9,TRBJ2-5,NA,NA,CASSPWETQETQYF,TGTGCCAGCAGCCCCTGGGAGACCCAAGAGACCCAGTACTTC
TRBV20-1,TRBJ2-7,NA,NA,CSARDHQGSYEQYF,TGCAGTGCTAGAGATCACCAGGGCTCCTACGAGCAGTACTTC
TRBV12-3/TRBV12-4,TRBJ2-1,TRBD2,many,CASSSTSGASYNEQFF,TGTGCCAGCAGTTCAACTAGCGGGGCTTCCTACAATGAGCAGTTCTTC
TRBV7-8,TRBJ2-1,TRBD2,many,CAIRTARLAGHNEQFF,TGTGCCATCCGGACGGCCAGACTAGCGGGGCACAATGAGCAGTTCTTC
TRBV11-2,TRBJ2-5,NA,many,CASSLDLSETQYF,TGTGCCAGCAGCTTAGATCTTTCAGAGACCCAGTACTTC
TRBV6-1,TRBJ2-5,NA,few,CASIKRYQETQYF,TGTGCCAGCATCAAGCGGTACCAAGAGACCCAGTACTTC
TRBV7-2,TRBJ2-3,TRBD2,many,CASSLAGGITDTQYF,TGTGCCAGCAGCTTAGCGGGAGGGATAACAGATACGCAGTATTTT
TRBV6-2/TRBV6-3,TRBJ1-1,NA,many,CASRSVPNTEAFF,TGTGCCAGCAGATCTGTTCCGAACACTGAAGCTTTCTTT
TRBV20-1,TRBJ1-1,NA,NA,CSAHGQLNTEAFF,TGCAGTGCTCATGGACAGTTGAACACTGAAGCTTTCTTT
TRBV2,TRBJ2-5,NA,many,CATLRDGLLQETQYF,TGTGCCACGCTGCGGGACGGACTGCTACAAGAGACCCAGTACTTC
TRBV14,TRBJ2-2,NA,many,CASSQVSTGELFF,TGTGCCAGCAGCCAAGTGAGCACCGGGGAGCTGTTTTTT
TRBV6-5,TRBJ2-1,TRBD2,many,CASSSGLAGGWEQFF,TGTGCCAGCAGTTCCGGACTAGCGGGAGGGTGGGAGCAGTTCTTC
TRBV7-9,TRBJ2-7,NA,many,CASSSQLDSTYEQYF,TGTGCCAGCAGCTCTCAACTAGACAGTACCTACGAGCAGTACTTC
TRBV20-1,TRBJ2-1,NA,many,CSARDPSRGTLNEQFF,TGCAGTGCTAGAGATCCGAGTAGGGGGACTCTTAATGAGCAGTTCTTC
TRBV4-1,TRBJ1-6,NA,many,CASSHGEGVGSPLHF,TGCGCCAGCAGCCATGGGGAGGGGGTTGGTTCACCCCTCCACTTT
TRBV6-1,TRBJ2-7,TRBD2,NA,CASSDLAGAVHEQYF,TGTGCCAGCAGTGACCTAGCGGGAGCGGTCCACGAGCAGTACTTC
TRBV4-3,TRBJ2-3,NA,many,CASSHGLLMGTDTQYF,TGCGCCAGCAGCCACGGACTGCTAATGGGCACAGATACGCAGTATTTT
TRBV10-1,TRBJ2-3,NA,many,CASSESTDTQYF,TGCGCCAGCAGTGAGTCGACAGATACGCAGTATTTT
TRBV4-3,TRBJ2-1,TRBD2,many,CASSQSGTSGREKCNEQFF,TGCGCCAGCAGCCAGTCCGGGACTAGCGGGAGAGAGAAATGCAATGAGCAGTTCTTC
TRBV3-1,TRBJ1-2,TRBD1,many,CASSSGTGNGYTF,TGTGCCAGCAGCTCCGGGACAGGGAATGGCTACACCTTC
TRBV28,TRBJ2-5,TRBD2,few,CASSVGLAQETQYF,TGTGCCAGCAGCGTTGGACTAGCTCAAGAGACCCAGTACTTC
TRBV20-1,TRBJ2-1,TRBD1,medium-sized,CSPPPLTGADNEQFF,TGCAGTCCTCCCCCCCTGACAGGGGCCGACAATGAGCAGTTCTTC
TRBV4-2,TRBJ2-3,NA,few,CASSQDNPRYTQYF,TGTGCCAGCAGCCAAGATAACCCCCGATATACGCAGTATTTT